A single sample gave rise to the 27 T cell receptor beta chains below, sequenced in a study of blood T cells in healthy people across ages (dated by TCRdb to between 2014 and 2017). Library prep was done by 5' RACE. The sequencer listed for this sample is Illumina HiSeq 2500. A second about 7 to 11 cycle PCR used a sample-barcoded 5' primer and a J-beta primer mix. Through fastp at Q25 and MiXCR, TCRdb rebuilt clones from the public reads, retaining in-frame beta chains. Every distinct CDR3 protein forms one entry, paired with its most common genes and DNA. Within this sample are 600,000 to 650,000 distinct CDR3 sequences, with 45% to 65% of them counted one time only. The top ten constitute approximately 40% of the sample. Material: blood. Source of these receptors: a man aged 55 to 70 in good health.

A few counts support this clonotype. V is TRBV7-2 and J is TRBJ2-1, with TRBD1 matching over 8 bases. This CDR3 contains 15 residues. Germline CDR1 is SGHTA and CDR2 is FQGNSA. The V and J ends lost 1 base and 6 bases, in that order; junction bases with no gene match: 5. CDR3 in DNA: TGTGCCAGCAGCTTAGGGTCAGGGGGCTTCAATGAGCAGTTCTTC. Residues: CASSLGSGGFNEQFF.

The V call is TRBV4-3, the J call TRBJ2-1; D may match TRBD1 or TRBD2 (5 bases each). CDR1 LGHNA and CDR2 YSLEER come from the germline V gene. The length of the CDR3 is 18 residues. Trimming took off 4 bases at V and 3 bases at J, with 22 bases between the two ends. CDR3 protein: CASSPDSRERWNYNEQFF. The CDR3 coding sequence is TGCGCCAGCAGCCCAGACAGTAGGGAGAGGTGGAACTACAATGAGCAGTTCTTC.

This chain joins TRBV29-1 and TRBJ1-3; TRBD1 matches at 7 bases. Trimming cost V 2 bases and J 2 bases; bases outside gene matches: 3. This CDR3 is built from 14 residues. Per the germline V gene, CDR1 is SQVTM and CDR2 is ANQGSEA. The CDR3 here is CSVEPGQAGNTIYF. CDR3 DNA sequence: TGCAGCGTTGAACCTGGACAGGCTGGAAACACCATATATTTT.

In this sample, this clonotype turned up a few times. The rearrangement joins TRBV5-1 to TRBJ1-6; D unclear. The V gene lost 0 bases and the J gene lost 7 bases, with 14 bases spanning the gap. The CDR3 length is 16 residues. From germline, CDR1 is SGHRS and CDR2 YFSETQ. CDR3: CASSLGPSAGNSPLHF. The CDR3 coding sequence is TGCGCCAGCAGCTTGGGGCCTAGTGCGGGGAATTCACCCCTCCACTTT.

The CDR3 reads CASSLRQGYDEQFF. In nucleotides, the CDR3 is TGTGCCAGCAGCCTAAGACAGGGGTATGATGAGCAGTTCTTC. The V gene is TRBV7-8, the J gene TRBJ2-1, with 8 bases fitting TRBD1. The ends lost 5 bases at V and 8 bases at J; junction bases unmatched: 8. This CDR3 comprises 14 residues. Germline V gene data show CDR1 as SGHVS and CDR2 as FQNEAQ.

In this sample, this clonotype turned up once. J is TRBJ2-1 and V is TRBV6-1; TRBD2 might be the D (5 bases). Trimming took 6 bases from V and 6 from J, leaving 12 bases between them. Germline V gene sequence: CDR1 MNHNS, CDR2 SASEGT. The CDR3 has 13 amino acids. The CDR3 DNA sequence: TGTGCCAGCAGCCTTTCGAGGGTCAATGAGCAGTTCTTC. It translates to CASSLSRVNEQFF.

Remarks on this clonotype: The junction does not match germline at one end; this may be a read error. The chain uses TRBV7-2 and TRBJ2-1; 7 bases fit TRBD1. This CDR3 spans 14 amino acids. The V gene's germline CDR1 is SGHTA and CDR2 FQGNSA. The CDR3 region is CANSQQTGQETQFF. The CDR3 coding sequence is TGTGCCAACAGCCAACAGACAGGGCAAGAGACCCAGTTCTTC.

This sequence joins TRBV18 and TRBJ2-7; no clear D. This CDR3 has 14 residues. V was shortened by 3 bases and J by 0 bases, with 9 bases between the two germline ends. CDR1 is KGHSH and CDR2 is LQKENI in the germline V gene. The CDR3 DNA is TGTGCCAGCTCACCGCCCCGAAGCTCCTACGAGCAGTACTTC. Its protein is CASSPPRSSYEQYF.

This clonotype was observed a handful of times. The chain recombines TRBV14 with TRBJ2-7, with 9 nucleotides matching TRBD2. CDR1 is SGHDN and CDR2 is FVKESK in the germline V gene. The trim removed 11 bases at V and 5 bases at J, leaving 7 bases unmatched. This CDR3 comprises 12 residues. CDR3 coding DNA: TGTGCCTCCGGGACTAGCAGGAACGAGCAGTACTTC. It codes for CASGTSRNEQYF.

In its sample, this clonotype was seen once. V is TRBV24-1 and J is TRBJ2-1, with D possibly matching TRBD2 (5 bases). The germline V and J ends were trimmed by 2 bases and 4 bases, with 8 bases remaining between them. CDR3 length: 14 amino acids. The germline CDR1 and CDR2 sequences are KGHDR and SFDVKD. CDR3 in amino acids: CATSDSGNYNEQFF. The CDR3 nucleotides read TGTGCCACCAGTGATTCCGGGAATTACAATGAGCAGTTCTTC.

V is TRBV5-1 and J is TRBJ2-3, with 7 bases aligning to TRBD2. Unmatched junction bases numbered 11, after V lost 5 bases and J lost 2 bases. CDR1 is SGHRS and CDR2 is YFSETQ in the germline V gene. This CDR3 spans 16 amino acids. The CDR3 region has the DNA TGCGCCAGCAGTAAAGCTCCTAGCGGACTCACAGATACGCAGTATTTT. Translation: CASSKAPSGLTDTQYF. Using reference TRBV5-1 and TRBJ2-3 for the parts outside the CDR3, the full variable domain is KAGVTQTPRYLIKTRGQQVTLSCSPISGHRSVSWYQQTPGQGLQFLFEYFSETQRNKGNFPGRFSGRQFSNSRSEMNVSTLELGDSALYLCASSKAPSGLTDTQYFGPGTRLTVL.

The sample holds a few counts of this clonotype. The CDR3 loop reads CASSQDWVREQYF. Here the CDR3 DNA reads TGTGCCAGCAGCCAAGATTGGGTCCGCGAGCAGTACTTC. The chain links TRBV3-1 to TRBJ2-7; D not resolved. V was shortened by 0 bases and J by 6 bases, with 9 bases between the two germline ends. Germline V CDR1 and CDR2: LGHDT, YNNKEL (reference sequence). The CDR3 has 13 amino acids.

This clonotype was counted at least ten times. V gene TRBV10-3 combines with J gene TRBJ1-2; D not certain. Germline loops: CDR1 ENHRY, CDR2 SYGVKD. Trimming removed 4 bases from V and 2 bases from J, with 11 bases in between. The CDR3 spans 14 residues. DNA for the CDR3: TGTGCCATCAGTGGCCTCCCGGCGAACTATGGCTACACCTTC. Residues: CAISGLPANYGYTF.

There are a few counts of this clonotype. As DNA, the CDR3 is TGCGCCAGCAGTGGGGACGCCTATACGCAGTATTTT. It yields the protein CASSGDAYTQYF. This chain joins TRBV10-1 and TRBJ2-3, with D tentatively TRBD1 or TRBD2 (5 bases each). The CDR3 is 12 residues long. Between the trimmed V and J ends, which lost 4 bases and 7 bases, there was a span of 9 bases. The V gene's germline CDR1 is WNHNN and CDR2 SYGVQD (reference sequence).

The rearrangement links TRBV12-3 or TRBV12-4 to TRBJ2-6; D is unclear. Trimming cost V 5 bases and J 1 base, with 6 bases left between them. This CDR3 has 14 residues. The CDR3 DNA reads as TGTGCCAGCAGTCCCGTTTCTGGGGCCAACGTCCTGACTTTC. Translation: CASSPVSGANVLTF.

Only a few counts were recorded for this clonotype. This chain connects TRBV12-5 to TRBJ2-7; maybe TRBD1 (6 bases). V was trimmed by 5 bases and J by 11 bases, leaving 19 bases between them. Germline V lookup: CDR1 LGHNT, CDR2 FRNRAP. The CDR3 runs to 13 residues. In DNA form, the CDR3 reads TGTGCTAGTGGTCCCGGGACATCGGCCCACAAGTACTTC. It translates to CASGPGTSAHKYF. The full variable domain, with the rest looked up from reference TRBV12-5 and TRBJ2-7, is DARVTQTPRHKVTEMGQEVTMRCQPILGHNTVFWYRQTMMQGLELLAYFRNRAPLDDSGMPKDRFSAEMPDATLATLKIQPSEPRDSAVYFCASGPGTSAHKYFGPGTRLTVT.

V gene TRBV5-1 combines with J gene TRBJ2-7; TRBD1 matches 9 bases. Germline trimming cut 0 bases from V and 7 bases from J; bases unmatched to any gene: 14. The CDR3 length is 17 residues. CDR1 SGHRS and CDR2 YFSETQ come from the germline V gene. CDR3 loop: CASSLERGTGPYNEQYF. The CDR3 DNA sequence: TGCGCCAGCAGCTTGGAAAGGGGGACAGGGCCCTACAATGAGCAGTACTTC.

Only a few counts were recorded for this clonotype. This CDR3 reads CASSHNTYEQYF. Written as DNA, the CDR3 is TGTGCCAGCAGCCACAACACCTACGAGCAGTACTTC. The genes are TRBV3-1 and TRBJ2-7, with D unresolved. Deletions cut 3 bases from V and 2 bases from J, with 5 bases between. Looked up from germline, CDR1 is LGHDT and CDR2 is YNNKEL (reference sequence). The CDR3 consists of 12 residues.

CDR3 coding DNA: TGCGCCTACGGCGGCCGCAGGGGACTCTATGAGCAGTACTTC. This sequence encodes CAYGGRRGLYEQYF. The rearrangement links TRBV5-1 to TRBJ2-7, with D perhaps assigned TRBD1 or TRBD2 (6 bases each). The CDR3 consists of 14 residues. Germline V gene lookup returns CDR1 SGHRS and CDR2 YFSETQ. V dropped 10 bases and J dropped 7 bases, with 24 bases sitting between them.

This clonotype was seen at least ten times. The rearrangement links TRBV14 to TRBJ2-4; D possibly corresponds to TRBD2 (5 bases). This CDR3 is 14 amino acids long. The germline V gene encodes CDR1 SGHDN and CDR2 FVKESK. Trimming took off 2 bases at V and 13 bases at J, with 18 bases between the two ends. The CDR3 nucleotides are TGTGCCAGCAGCCAAACTCACAGTGCGTGGGAGCAGTACTTC. Its translation: CASSQTHSAWEQYF. Drawing the rest from reference TRBV14 and TRBJ2-4, the complete variable domain is EAGVTQFPSHSVIEKGQTVTLRCDPISGHDNLYWYRRVMGKEIKFLLHFVKESKQDESGMPNNRFLAERTGGTYSTLKVQPAELEDSGVYFCASSQTHSAWEQYFGAGTRLSVL.

There are a few counts of this clonotype. The genes are TRBV7-9 and TRBJ2-7; D gene unclear. From germline, CDR1 is SEHNR and CDR2 FQNEAQ (reference sequence). This CDR3 comprises 14 residues. Deletions cut 5 bases from V and 3 bases from J, with 14 bases between. In DNA form, the CDR3 reads TGTGCCAGCAGCCCTAGTGGCCGGAGCTACGAGCAGTACTTC. Translation: CASSPSGRSYEQYF.

The V and J genes are TRBV6-2 or TRBV6-3 and TRBJ1-2; 7 nucleotides match TRBD1. This CDR3 has 13 amino acids. The germline V gene encodes CDR1 MNHEY and CDR2 SVGEGT. With 0 bases clipped from V and 12 bases from J, the junction kept 7 bases outside the gene matches. The CDR3 region is CASSYSEGQPHTF. The CDR3 DNA follows: TGTGCCAGCAGTTACTCGGAGGGACAGCCCCACACCTTC.

V gene TRBV7-2 combines with J gene TRBJ2-7, with D hard to call. Trimming cost V 5 bases and J 2 bases, with 16 bases left between them. The germline V gene encodes CDR1 SGHTA and CDR2 FQGNSA. This CDR3 comprises 15 residues. CDR3 sequence: CASSRSGLGPYEQYF. CDR3 sequence (DNA): TGTGCCAGCAGCCGCTCGGGCCTCGGACCCTACGAGCAGTACTTC.

The V call is TRBV9, the J call TRBJ2-1, with TRBD2 as a possible D gene (6 bases). V was trimmed by 6 bases and J by 0 bases, leaving 10 bases between them. This CDR3 spans 14 amino acids. Germline lookup yields CDR1 SGDLS and CDR2 YYNGEE. The CDR3 nucleotides are TGTGCCAGCAATAGCGGTAGCTCCTACAATGAGCAGTTCTTC. Amino acids: CASNSGSSYNEQFF.

V usage is TRBV10-1 and J usage is TRBJ2-1; TRBD1 agrees at 9 bases. V shed 8 bases, J shed 13 bases, and the junction held 9 bases outside the gene matches. From germline, CDR1 is WNHNN and CDR2 SYGVQD (reference sequence). The CDR3 is 12 residues long. The CDR3, as DNA: TGCGCCAGCGGGGCGACAGGGGGTCGACAGTTCTTC. Protein product: CASGATGGRQFF.

V is TRBV7-2 and J is TRBJ2-3, with D uncertain. Germline-derived CDR1 and CDR2 are SGHTA and FQGNSA. The V and J ends lost 3 bases and 5 bases respectively, with 6 bases between them. This CDR3 spans 12 amino acids. CDR3 sequence (DNA): TGTGCCAGCAGCTTCCAGCTAGATACGCAGTATTTT. It is translated as CASSFQLDTQYF.

The rearrangement uses TRBV5-1 and TRBJ2-3, with 8 bases matching TRBD1. This CDR3 has 15 amino acids. The V gene's germline CDR1 is SGHRS and CDR2 YFSETQ. The junction had 9 bases not matched to a gene; V was cut back by 0 bases and J by 9 bases. This chain's CDR3 is CASSLAGQGASTQYF. The CDR3 DNA is TGCGCCAGCAGCTTGGCGGGCCAGGGGGCTTCGACGCAGTATTTT.